The source of this T cell receptor beta chain is a study of T cells and Merkel cell carcinoma outcomes (dated by TCRdb to the early 2020s). Regarding the research as a whole: In patients with Merkel cell carcinoma, researchers looked at whether the T-cell repertoire of the tumor, along with T-cell density, could predict clinical outcome.

The library was obtained by the immunoSEQ multiplex PCR assay. The source is immuneACCESS, and TCRdb retained only in-frame sequences with V and J called. Part of the clones is not carried over; for the studies checked, unresolved V genes explain less than half of this, and the remainder is unexplained. Within this sample are 15,000 or so clones, with about 87% of them counted one time only. The ten biggest clones cover more than 7.5% of the sample. As to this clone: Which antigen it targets is not known. Per-nucleotide qualities are absent, and no much larger clonotype sits a single base away.

Samples came from patients with Merkel cell carcinoma. Results the study describes overall, beyond this receptor: According to the report, clinical outcomes in Merkel cell carcinoma patients could be predicted using T-cell density together with features of the T-cell repertoire.

The CDR3 holds 15 amino acids from the cysteine to the phenylalanine. The read is trimmed to its CDR3 DNA, 45 bases read in frame from base 1. For this chain, trimming is 3 bases at the V end and 8 bases at the J end, and the number of junction bases without a gene match is 9. The germline V gene provides CDR1 MDHEN and CDR2 SYDVKM. The rearranged chain carries TRBV28 and TRBJ2-1; 8 nucleotides in the junction match TRBD2. The TCR comes from a human donor with Merkel cell carcinoma. Sequenced: tumor tissue from Merkel cell carcinoma. This receptor has the CDR3 CASSFDLAGFDEQFF. The sequence in DNA is TGTGCCAGCAGTTTTGATTTAGCGGGATTTGATGAGCAGTTCTTC.